The rows below give T cell receptor beta chains drawn from one sample of a study of identical twins' blood T cells. Using its own MiXCR run on the 5' RACE reads, TCRdb lists one record per CDR3 protein. The repertoire holds 350,000 to 450,000 distinct CDR3 sequences, with 28% as singletons. The specimen was PBMCs. These receptors were collected from a woman aged 18 to 49 in good health. Each CDR3 is given with its conserved first and last residue. The D gene is left open where the match is weak. Clone size is given for some rows only: seen once, a few or many times, or a class if the clone is expanded.

NA	NA	TRBV7-2	TRBJ2-3	CASSLALGVPDTQYF	TGTGCCAGCAGCTTAGCGCTTGGGGTGCCAGATACGCAGTATTTT
few	NA	TRBV7-6	TRBJ1-2	CASSLSAVTAYGYTF	TGTGCCAGCAGCTTATCAGCAGTAACCGCCTATGGCTACACCTTC
NA	TRBD2	TRBV10-3	TRBJ2-7	CAISFQPFSSGTAYEQYF	TGTGCCATCAGCTTCCAACCTTTTTCTAGCGGTACGGCCTACGAGCAGTACTTC
few	TRBD1	TRBV6-5	TRBJ1-1	CASSRTGVGNTEAFF	TGTGCCAGCAGTCGGACAGGGGTTGGTAACACTGAAGCTTTCTTT
NA	NA	TRBV10-3	TRBJ2-3	CAISEDGTDTQYF	TGTGCCATCAGTGAGGACGGAACAGATACGCAGTATTTT
NA	NA	TRBV7-9	TRBJ1-1	CASRGHLTEAFF	TGTGCCAGCAGAGGACACCTCACTGAAGCTTTCTTT
NA	NA	TRBV20-1	TRBJ2-7	CSARHPMGGHSYEQYF	TGCAGTGCTCGACACCCAATGGGCGGGCATTCCTACGAGCAGTACTTC
many	TRBD1	TRBV10-3	TRBJ2-7	CAISYPGTGDAYEQYF	TGTGCCATCTCATACCCCGGGACAGGGGACGCCTACGAGCAGTACTTC
NA	TRBD2	TRBV9	TRBJ2-2	CASRAGGNTGELFF	TGTGCCAGCAGAGCGGGAGGGAATACCGGGGAGCTGTTTTTT
NA	NA	TRBV20-1	TRBJ2-1	CSAPYRNSPYNEQFF	TGCAGTGCTCCCTACCGTAACAGTCCCTACAATGAGCAGTTCTTC
NA	NA	TRBV4-1	TRBJ1-1	CASSQTYGTNTEAFF	TGCGCCAGCAGCCAAACGTACGGAACGAACACTGAAGCTTTCTTT
NA	TRBD2	TRBV4-2	TRBJ2-7	CASGHPSGDEQYF	TGTGCCAGCGGCCATCCTAGCGGGGACGAGCAGTACTTC
few	NA	TRBV19	TRBJ2-1	CASSHLRSSYNEQFF	TGTGCCAGTAGTCATCTGAGATCCTCCTACAATGAGCAGTTCTTC
NA	TRBD1	TRBV9	TRBJ2-1	CASSPRSPGQVYNEQFF	TGTGCCAGCAGCCCCCGTTCGCCGGGACAGGTATACAATGAGCAGTTCTTC
many	TRBD1	TRBV3-1	TRBJ1-1	CASSQNPGQGASEAFF	TGTGCCAGCAGCCAAAATCCGGGACAGGGGGCAAGTGAAGCTTTCTTT
NA	TRBD1	TRBV20-1	TRBJ1-6	CSARDRGPSSYNSPLHF	TGCAGTGCGCGGGACAGAGGGCCTAGCTCCTATAATTCACCCCTCCACTTT
many	NA	TRBV11-2	TRBJ1-6	CASSLDPDSPLHF	TGTGCCAGCAGCTTAGATCCCGATTCACCCCTCCACTTT
few	NA	TRBV7-2	TRBJ2-1	CASSLLGFEQFF	TGTGCCAGCAGCTTACTCGGCTTTGAGCAGTTCTTC
NA	TRBD2	TRBV20-1	TRBJ2-1	CSALKREGYNEQFF	TGCAGTGCTTTGAAGCGGGAGGGATACAATGAGCAGTTCTTC
NA	NA	TRBV20-1	TRBJ1-1	CSARQPEGTEAFF	TGCAGTGCTAGACAACCCGAGGGCACTGAAGCTTTCTTT
few	NA	TRBV6-5	TRBJ1-1	CASSAGPRNTEAFF	TGTGCCAGCAGCGCCGGGCCGCGGAACACTGAAGCTTTCTTT
NA	TRBD1	TRBV5-1	TRBJ1-4	CASSPWTGGDEKLFF	TGCGCCAGCAGCCCCTGGACAGGGGGCGACGAAAAACTGTTTTTT
few	NA	TRBV11-3	TRBJ1-3	CASSSGTARGDTIYF	TGTGCCAGCAGCTCTGGGACGGCCCGGGGAGACACCATATATTTT
NA	NA	TRBV10-3	TRBJ1-6	CAIGDGSPLHF	TGTGCCATCGGGGATGGTTCACCCCTCCACTTT
NA	NA	TRBV5-1	TRBJ2-1	CASSLLPGEAEQFF	TGCGCCAGCAGCTTACTTCCAGGGGAGGCTGAGCAGTTCTTC
NA	NA	TRBV14	TRBJ2-7	CASSRVTYEQYF	TGTGCCAGCAGCCGGGTCACCTACGAGCAGTACTTC
few	NA	TRBV7-9	TRBJ2-5	CASSPGSYF	TGTGCCAGCAGCCCGGGATCCTACTTC
NA	TRBD2	TRBV20-1	TRBJ2-3	CSAPPLLRGGFPDTQYF	TGCAGTGCTCCCCCTTTACTACGGGGGGGCTTCCCAGATACGCAGTATTTT
many	TRBD2	TRBV20-1	TRBJ2-1	CSASYSGRMYNEQFF	TGCAGTGCTAGTTATAGCGGGAGGATGTACAATGAGCAGTTCTTC
few	NA	TRBV6-2/TRBV6-3	TRBJ2-1	CASSYRPPRNEQFF	TGTGCCAGCAGTTACAGGCCGCCGAGGAATGAGCAGTTCTTC
NA	NA	TRBV10-3	TRBJ1-1	CAINKDGQSNTEAFF	TGTGCCATCAACAAGGACGGTCAGTCGAACACTGAAGCTTTCTTT
NA	NA	TRBV6-6	TRBJ2-1	CASSSLRNEQFF	TGTGCCAGCAGTTCATTGAGGAATGAGCAGTTCTTC
NA	NA	TRBV20-1	TRBJ2-2	CSARQPARGGELFF	TGCAGTGCTAGACAGCCCGCCCGCGGCGGGGAGCTGTTTTTT
once	NA	TRBV29-1	TRBJ2-5	CSVREGGFETQCF	TGCAGCGTAAGGGAAGGGGGTTTTGAGACCCAGTGCTTC
many	NA	TRBV3-1	TRBJ2-2	CASSPMDSGNTGELFF	TGTGCCAGCAGCCCTATGGATAGCGGGAACACCGGGGAGCTGTTTTTT
NA	NA	TRBV5-1	TRBJ2-1	CASSPEMAVTYNEQFF	TGCGCCAGCAGCCCGGAGATGGCGGTTACGTACAATGAGCAGTTCTTC
NA	NA	TRBV10-3	TRBJ1-2	CAIRFPGPLGSGFYGYTF	TGTGCCATCAGATTTCCGGGACCCCTGGGGAGTGGATTCTATGGCTACACCTTC
NA	NA	TRBV5-1	TRBJ1-4	CASSLAGNERLFF	TGCGCCAGCAGCTTGGCCGGGAATGAAAGACTGTTTTTT
NA	NA	TRBV7-2	TRBJ2-1	CASSSAAFNEQFF	TGTGCCAGCAGCTCTGCTGCATTCAATGAGCAGTTCTTC
many	NA	TRBV2	TRBJ2-3	CASSRLTTDTQYF	TGTGCCAGCAGTCGCCTTACCACAGATACGCAGTATTTT
few	NA	TRBV7-9	TRBJ2-1	CASSLDAAVEQFF	TGTGCCAGCAGCCTGGACGCGGCAGTTGAGCAGTTCTTC
few	NA	TRBV19	TRBJ1-4	CASRAYRDSGEKLFF	TGTGCCAGTAGGGCTTACAGGGATAGTGGTGAAAAACTGTTTTTT
few	NA	TRBV7-6	TRBJ1-4	CASSLQRGHINEKLFF	TGTGCCAGCAGCTTACAAAGGGGACACATTAATGAAAAACTGTTTTTT
NA	TRBD2	TRBV5-1	TRBJ2-3	CASSPLAAETGTQYF	TGCGCCAGCAGCCCACTAGCGGCGGAAACCGGTACGCAGTATTTT
few	NA	TRBV5-8	TRBJ2-5	CASSMGWGSSQETQYF	TGTGCCAGCAGCATGGGGTGGGGCAGCTCCCAAGAGACCCAGTACTTC
few	TRBD1	TRBV20-1	TRBJ1-1	CSARRPGQGHTEAFF	TGCAGTGCTAGACGTCCGGGACAGGGCCACACTGAAGCTTTCTTT
few	NA	TRBV7-9	TRBJ1-4	CASSPEGVVEKLFF	TGTGCCAGCAGCCCCGAGGGAGTGGTTGAAAAACTGTTTTTT
NA	NA	TRBV5-4	TRBJ2-1	CASSFPPGEQLF	TGTGCCAGCAGCTTCCCCCCGGGTGAGCAGCTCTTC
NA	NA	TRBV11-3	TRBJ2-5	CASGPGWETQYF	TGTGCCAGCGGCCCAGGGTGGGAGACCCAGTACTTC
few	NA	TRBV28	TRBJ2-3	CASSGIVTDTQYF	TGTGCCAGCTCGGGGATTGTGACAGATACGCAGTATTTT
many	NA	TRBV24-1	TRBJ1-1	CATSDRTGEAFF	TGTGCCACCAGTGACCGAACAGGTGAAGCTTTCTTT
few	NA	TRBV25-1	TRBJ2-4	CASSGLTGFVYF	TGTGCCAGCAGTGGCTTGACAGGTTTCGTATACTTC
few	TRBD1	TRBV4-3	TRBJ1-2	CASSSDRGRRYTF	TGCGCCAGCAGCTCCGACAGGGGACGCCGCTACACCTTC
NA	NA	TRBV5-1	TRBJ1-1	CASRLGGRGEAFF	TGCGCCAGCCGGTTAGGGGGAAGGGGTGAAGCTTTCTTT
NA	NA	TRBV29-1	TRBJ1-5	CSVAGTPNHPQHF	TGCAGCGTCGCCGGGACTCCGAATCATCCCCAGCATTTT
few	TRBD2	TRBV20-1	TRBJ2-3	CSASPWTSGGDTQYF	TGCAGTGCTTCCCCCTGGACTAGCGGGGGCGATACGCAGTATTTT
NA	TRBD2	TRBV20-1	TRBJ2-7	CSARDPILAGTNYEQYF	TGCAGTGCTAGAGATCCAATTCTAGCGGGTACAAACTACGAGCAGTACTTC
few	NA	TRBV13	TRBJ1-2	CASSPGHNYGYTF	TGTGCCAGCAGCCCGGGACATAACTATGGCTACACCTTC